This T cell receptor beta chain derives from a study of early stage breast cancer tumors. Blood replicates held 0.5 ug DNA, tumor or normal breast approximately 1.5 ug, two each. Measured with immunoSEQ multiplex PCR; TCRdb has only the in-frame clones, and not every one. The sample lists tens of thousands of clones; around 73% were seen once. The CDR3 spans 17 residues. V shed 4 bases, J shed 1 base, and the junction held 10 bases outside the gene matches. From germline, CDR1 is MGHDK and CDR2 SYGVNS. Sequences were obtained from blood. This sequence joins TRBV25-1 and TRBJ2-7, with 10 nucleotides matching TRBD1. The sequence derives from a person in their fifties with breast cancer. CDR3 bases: TGTGCCAGCAGTGGGGACAGGGGACCCACCCCTTCCTACGAGCAGTACTTC. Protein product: CASSGDRGPTPSYEQYF.